This T cell receptor beta chain was retrieved from a study of OX40 agonist ivuxolimab in advanced cancers. Study results and limitations: Partial responders dosed at 0.1-3.0 mg/kg displayed clonal expansion ranking among the lowest.

Baseline, cycle 4 day 1, and cycle 7 day 1 were the blood sampling points. CDR3 length: 16 residues. V was cut by 2 bases and J by 3 bases, with 14 bases left in between. The germline V gene encodes CDR1 PRHDT and CDR2 FYEKMQ (reference sequence). In the case of this clone: Its antigen is undetermined.

TCRdb's table, derived via immunoSEQ multiplex PCR, lists solely in-frame clones and lacks some. The sample includes around 72,000 clones, 75% to 85% seen only once; the top ten take about 0.4%. This clonotype was sampled from an adult with an advanced solid tumor such as melanoma, head and neck, liver or kidney cancer. The V and J genes are TRBV13 and TRBJ2-4; D uncertain. This specimen was CD4+ or CD8+ T cells sorted from blood, taken in a trial of the OX40 agonist ivuxolimab. Written as DNA, the CDR3 is TGTGCCAGCAGCTTAAGGGCCCAAGGCCGCAAAAACATTCAGTACTTC. Translated: CASSLRAQGRKNIQYF.